This is a list of T cell receptor beta chains from one sample in a study of cytomegalovirus exposure and HLA in healthy donors. TCRdb's copy holds only in-frame clones and misses some; the assay was immunoSEQ multiplex PCR. The table includes about 140,000 clones, about nine tenths detected once. The specimen was PBMCs. These receptor sequences come from a man aged 18-30 years in good health and CMV-seronegative. CDR3s include the opening cysteine and the closing phenylalanine or tryptophan.

TRBV30	TRBJ2-2	CAWIQRRIGTGELFF
TRBV4-2	TRBJ2-3	CASSPARAGISTDTQYF
TRBV5-1	TRBJ1-1	CASSLLQANTEAFF
TRBV5-1	TRBJ2-2	CASSLVVGGNTGELFF
TRBV5-1	TRBJ1-4	CASSPDRGNEKLFF
TRBV2	TRBJ2-1	CASSGLAGGYNEQFF
TRBV10-3	TRBJ2-7	CAISSDRSSYEQYF
TRBV12-5	TRBJ2-5	CASGLVQGGGIETQYF
TRBV18	TRBJ1-1	CASSPPPETEAFF
TRBV19	TRBJ2-2	CASSVTDANTGELFF
TRBV10-1	TRBJ2-2	CASSGGLAGSTGELFF
TRBV5-1	TRBJ2-7	CASGQGAGYEQYF
TRBV10-2	TRBJ2-7	CASSVGLAGTYEQYF
TRBV5-6	TRBJ1-2	CASSLGTGSVHGYTF
TRBV7-8	TRBJ2-1	CASSLLAGGYNEQFF
TRBV5-1	TRBJ1-3	CASSSTLTGSGNTIYF
TRBV19	TRBJ1-2	CASSIDRTYGYTF
TRBV2	TRBJ2-4	CASSDRWSKNIQYF
TRBV5-1	TRBJ1-4	CASSFRGSDEKLFF
TRBV9	TRBJ2-3	CASSVQGDTQYF
TRBV30	TRBJ2-1	CAWSVTGPYNEQFF
TRBV4-1	TRBJ1-1	CASSPGQGSAEAFF
TRBV14	TRBJ2-3	CASSQAGLVTDTQYF
TRBV5-4	TRBJ2-1	CASSLLAGFMDEQFF
TRBV9	TRBJ1-2	CASSVAEGNGYTF
TRBV6-5	TRBJ2-7	CASSWQISYEQYF
TRBV5-1	TRBJ1-1	CASSEQGIGTEAFF
TRBV29-1	TRBJ2-3	CSHSTGGTSTDTQYF
TRBV29-1	TRBJ2-1	CSVEVNEQFF
TRBV28	TRBJ2-1	CASSPGLSSYNEQFF
TRBV6-1	TRBJ2-7	CASSSDSGEQYF
TRBV2	TRBJ2-7	CAGGGGENSYEQYF
TRBV15	TRBJ2-3	CATSIGRSLEENTQYF
TRBV7-7	TRBJ2-2	CASSLNPSLAGAGELFF
TRBV27	TRBJ1-1	CASSLIPGTTYEAFF
TRBV29-1	TRBJ1-1	CSVGPGHLEAFF
TRBV10-3	TRBJ2-3	CASGNRGGDTQYF
TRBV5-1	TRBJ1-1	CASSPTGGPTEAFF
TRBV6-5	TRBJ1-5	CASSYSIAADQPQHF
TRBV9	TRBJ1-1	CASSGRQGVEAFF